Sequencing of this T cell receptor (beta chain) was carried out in a study of shared clonotypes between healthy human individuals. The study's findings and limits: Non-shared clonotypes had lower generation probabilities than clonotypes shared by all four sorted-subset donors.

In regard to this clone: Its target is unknown.

The CDR3 has 17 residues. V lost 1 base and J lost 3, with 15 bases in between. Germline V gene data show CDR1 as MGHRA and CDR2 as YSYEKL. Authors' data handling: ImmunoSEQ output lacked quality scores and full-length reads, limiting matched filtering. TCRdb's copy holds only in-frame clones and misses some; the assay was immunoSEQ multiplex PCR. That table gives V, J and clone size, and the DNA gave D and trimming. The table shows over 400,000 clones, with approximately 95% occurring only once. The receptor comes from a young woman in good health. V gene TRBV4-1 combines with J gene TRBJ1-4; D is perhaps TRBD1 (5 bases). Sequenced: naive CD4+ T cells sorted from blood. Subset denoted: CD45RA+ positively selected. The CDR3 loop is CASSQVSQGRANEKLFF. The CDR3 DNA sequence: TGCGCCAGCAGCCAAGTGAGCCAGGGACGGGCTAATGAAAAACTGTTTTTT.